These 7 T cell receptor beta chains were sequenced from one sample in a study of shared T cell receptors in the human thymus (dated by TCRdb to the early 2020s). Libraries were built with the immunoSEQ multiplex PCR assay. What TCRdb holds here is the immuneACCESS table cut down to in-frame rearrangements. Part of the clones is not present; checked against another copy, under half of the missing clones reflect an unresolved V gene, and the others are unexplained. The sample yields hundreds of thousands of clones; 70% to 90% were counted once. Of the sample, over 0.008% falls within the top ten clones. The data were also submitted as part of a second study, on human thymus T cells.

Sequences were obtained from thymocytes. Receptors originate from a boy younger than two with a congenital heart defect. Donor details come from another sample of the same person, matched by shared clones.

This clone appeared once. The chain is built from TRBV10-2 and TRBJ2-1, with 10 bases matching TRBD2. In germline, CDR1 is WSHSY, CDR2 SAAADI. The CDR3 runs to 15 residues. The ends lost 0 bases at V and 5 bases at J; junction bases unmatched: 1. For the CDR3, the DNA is TGCGCCAGCAGTGAGTCCCTAGCGGGAGACAATGAGCAGTTCTTC. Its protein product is CASSESLAGDNEQFF.

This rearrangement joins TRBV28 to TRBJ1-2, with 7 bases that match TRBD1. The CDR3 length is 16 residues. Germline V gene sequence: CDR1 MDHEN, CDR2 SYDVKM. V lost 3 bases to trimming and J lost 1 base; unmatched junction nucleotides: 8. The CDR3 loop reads CASSFAGTDDNYGYTF. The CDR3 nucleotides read TGTGCCAGCAGTTTTGCCGGGACAGATGATAACTATGGCTACACCTTC.

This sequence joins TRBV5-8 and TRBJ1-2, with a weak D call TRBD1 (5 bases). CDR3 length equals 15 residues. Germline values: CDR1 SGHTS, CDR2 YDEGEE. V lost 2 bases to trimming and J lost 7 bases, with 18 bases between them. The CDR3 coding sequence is TGTGCCAGCAGCTTTGGAGGGGCCCTAGGCTCTGGCTACACCTTC. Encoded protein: CASSFGGALGSGYTF.

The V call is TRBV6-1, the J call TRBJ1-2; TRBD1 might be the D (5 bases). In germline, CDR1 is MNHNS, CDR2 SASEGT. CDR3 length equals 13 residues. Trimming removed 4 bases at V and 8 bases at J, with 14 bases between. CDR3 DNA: TGTGCCAGCAGTGGCGACAGCCCCTACGGCTACACCTTC. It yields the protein CASSGDSPYGYTF.

DNA of the CDR3: TGTGCCAGCAGGCAGAGACTAGCGGGGCTTTCCTACAATGAGCAGTTCTTC. Its translation: CASRQRLAGLSYNEQFF. V usage is TRBV2 and J usage is TRBJ2-1; 11 nucleotides line up with TRBD2. This CDR3 spans 17 amino acids. The germline gives CDR1 SNHLY, CDR2 FYNNEI. With 6 bases clipped from V and 1 base from J, the junction kept 8 bases outside the gene matches.

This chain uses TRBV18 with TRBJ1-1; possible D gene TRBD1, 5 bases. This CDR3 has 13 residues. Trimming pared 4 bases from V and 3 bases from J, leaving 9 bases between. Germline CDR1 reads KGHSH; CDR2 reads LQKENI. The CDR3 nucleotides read TGTGCCAGCTCACAGGGGAGGGACACTGAAGCTTTCTTT. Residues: CASSQGRDTEAFF.

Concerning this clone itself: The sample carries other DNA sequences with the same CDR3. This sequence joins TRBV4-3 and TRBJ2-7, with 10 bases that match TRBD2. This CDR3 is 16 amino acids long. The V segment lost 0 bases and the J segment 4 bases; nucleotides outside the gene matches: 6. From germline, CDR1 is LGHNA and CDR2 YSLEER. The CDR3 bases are TGCGCCAGCAGCCAAGATCGGCTAGCGGGAGAATACGAGCAGTACTTC. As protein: CASSQDRLAGEYEQYF.